This T cell receptor beta chain is drawn from a study of shared clonotypes between healthy human individuals. General study results and limits: Larger estimated richness was generally recorded for naive subsets relative to memory subsets.

Clones were sequenced by immunoSEQ multiplex PCR, and TCRdb holds only the in-frame ones, with some missing. The sample lists 2 million to 2.5 million clones; more than 85% were seen once. Concerning this clone: Its antigen is as yet unknown. Other nucleotide sequences in the sample specify the same CDR3.

Each donor was a Caucasian adult residing in Nashville, Tennessee. V shed 6 bases and J shed 4 bases, with 13 bases lying between them. Per the germline V gene, CDR1 is SNHLY and CDR2 is FYNNEI. The length of the CDR3 is 14 residues. This chain connects TRBV2 to TRBJ1-5, with D possibly TRBD1 on 5 matching bases. The sample was naive CD4+ T cells from PBMCs. Noted subset: CD45RA+ positively selected. This receptor was taken from a man between 18 and 35 years old in good health. Some clones in this sample may be carry-over from other donors' samples. The CDR3 DNA follows: TGTGCCAGCAGGGCTGGGGGATCTAATCAGCCCCAGCATTTT. Encoded protein: CASRAGGSNQPQHF.